This TCR beta chain was observed in a study of blood T cell repertoires in COVID-19. This clone was counted only a few times. The data were produced by immunoSEQ multiplex PCR, yet TCRdb's version contains in-frame clones alone and is incomplete. The sample includes under 80,000 clones, 85% seen only once; the top ten take approximately 5%. The sample consisted of peripheral blood. This clonotype originated in a man aged 65-85 years with acute or convalescent COVID-19.

This CDR3 reads CASSQEVPSGGFFSGANVLTF. Written as DNA, the CDR3 is TGCGCCAGCAGCCAAGAAGTCCCTAGCGGGGGGTTCTTCTCTGGGGCCAACGTCCTGACTTTC. The chain joins TRBV4-1 to TRBJ2-6; TRBD2 matches 11 bases. This CDR3 has 21 residues. Losses at the gene ends were 0 bases for V and 0 bases for J; bases not matched to a gene: 10. CDR1 and CDR2 from the germline V gene are MGHRA and YSYEKL.